This T cell receptor beta chain emerged from a study of blood T cell repertoires in COVID-19. At the level of the study: From the United States, Italy and Spain came samples of acute and convalescent COVID-19.

Losses at the gene ends were 0 bases for V and 1 base for J; bases not matched to a gene: 3. This CDR3 region has 15 residues. Germline V gene lookup returns CDR1 SGDLS and CDR2 YYNGEE. As originally analysed: Amplification with reference gene primers provided the estimates of nucleated cell counts. Data came from immunoSEQ multiplex PCR; TCRdb stores just in-frame clones and leaves some out. V and J calls and clone size come straight from that table; D and trimming were deduced from the DNA. The table has some 71,000 clones, nearly 90% seen once. The rearrangement links TRBV9 to TRBJ1-1; 7 positions agree with TRBD1. Specimen: peripheral blood. The TCR originated in a man aged 45-60 years with acute or convalescent COVID-19. DNA of the CDR3: TGTGCCAGCAGCGTAGGGGACAGACAGAACACTGAAGCTTTCTTT. Protein: CASSVGDRQNTEAFF.